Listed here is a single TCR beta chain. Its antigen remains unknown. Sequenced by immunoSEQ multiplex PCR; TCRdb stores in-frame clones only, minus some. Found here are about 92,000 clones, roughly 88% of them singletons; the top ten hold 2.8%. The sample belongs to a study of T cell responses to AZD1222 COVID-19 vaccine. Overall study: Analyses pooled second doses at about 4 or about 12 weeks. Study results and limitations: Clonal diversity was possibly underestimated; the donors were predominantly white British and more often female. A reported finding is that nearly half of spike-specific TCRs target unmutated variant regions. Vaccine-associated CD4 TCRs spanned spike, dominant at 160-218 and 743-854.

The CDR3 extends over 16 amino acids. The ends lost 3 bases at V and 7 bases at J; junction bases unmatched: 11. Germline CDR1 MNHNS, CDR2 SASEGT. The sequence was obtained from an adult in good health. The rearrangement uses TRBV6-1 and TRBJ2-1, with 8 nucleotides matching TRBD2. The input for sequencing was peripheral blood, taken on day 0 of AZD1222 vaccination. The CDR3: CASSDPGLATGNEQFF. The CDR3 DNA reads TGTGCCAGCAGTGACCCCGGACTAGCCACAGGGAATGAGCAGTTCTTC.